The 22 T cell receptor beta chains given below trace back to one sample, sequenced in a study of T cell responses to AZD1222 COVID-19 vaccine. Libraries were prepared by immunoSEQ multiplex PCR; TCRdb keeps only in-frame clonotypes and omits some of them. Of fewer than 100,000 clones in the sample, around nine tenths were seen once. The source material was peripheral blood, sampled 28 days after the second AZD1222 dose. The receptors were sampled from an adult who received the AZD1222 COVID-19 vaccine.

The chain uses TRBV5-8 and TRBJ2-5; no firm D call. Deletions cut 4 bases from V and 5 bases from J, with 15 bases between. CDR3 size: 14 residues. Germline CDR1 is SGHTS and CDR2 is YDEGEE. CDR3: CASSLGHLGETQYF. The CDR3 region has the DNA TGTGCCAGCAGCCTCGGCCATCTCGGGGAGACCCAGTACTTC.

The rearrangement uses TRBV9 and TRBJ2-1; 7 bases fit TRBD2. The junction had 8 bases not matched to a gene; V was cut back by 3 bases and J by 5 bases. The CDR3 loop spans 15 amino acids. The germline V gene has CDR1 SGDLS and CDR2 YYNGEE. This CDR3 is CASSGLAASHNEQFF. Here the CDR3 DNA reads TGTGCCAGCAGCGGACTAGCCGCTTCCCACAATGAGCAGTTCTTC. Combining the CDR3 with reference TRBV9 and TRBJ2-1 gives the whole variable domain DSGVTQTPKHLITATGQRVTLRCSPRSGDLSVYWYQQSLDQGLQFLIQYYNGEERAKGNILERFSAQQFPDLHSELNLSSLELGDSALYFCASSGLAASHNEQFFGPGTRLTVL.

The V call is TRBV2, the J call TRBJ1-1; D is unresolved. CDR1 and CDR2 (germline): SNHLY, FYNNEI. Trimming pared 5 bases from V and 1 base from J, leaving 11 bases between. This CDR3 has 14 residues. CDR3 DNA: TGTGCCAGCAGTCCGAGACGGCGGAACACTGAAGCTTTCTTT. Translated: CASSPRRRNTEAFF.

This clone was detected only once. V usage is TRBV5-6 and J usage is TRBJ2-7; 9 bases match TRBD1. The CDR3 totals 13 residues. The germline V gene has CDR1 SGHDT and CDR2 YYEEEE. The V segment lost 3 bases and the J segment 6 bases; nucleotides outside the gene matches: 4. DNA of the CDR3: TGTGCCAGCAGCTGGGGACAGGGAGGCGAGCAGTACTTC. Protein sequence: CASSWGQGGEQYF.

The CDR3 region is CASSKLGGRSPLHF. The CDR3 DNA reads as TGTGCCAGCAGCAAGCTAGGGGGCAGGTCACCCCTCCACTTT. V usage is TRBV9 and J usage is TRBJ1-6, with 7 nucleotides matching TRBD1. Germline values: CDR1 SGDLS, CDR2 YYNGEE. The CDR3 is 14 amino acids. V gave up 4 bases and J gave up 10 bases; unmatched junction bases: 8.

This CDR3 reads CASSQVGDTEAFF. The CDR3 DNA follows: TGTGCCAGCAGCCAAGTAGGGGACACTGAAGCTTTCTTT. V gene TRBV4-2 combines with J gene TRBJ1-1; a weak D match, TRBD1 (5 bases). Germline V lookup: CDR1 LGHNA, CDR2 YNFKEQ. Between the trimmed V and J ends, which lost 1 base and 3 bases, there was a span of 6 bases. The CDR3 has 13 amino acids.

The CDR3 region is CASSLVTWDTEAFF. The CDR3 DNA reads as TGCGCCAGCAGCTTGGTAACCTGGGACACTGAAGCTTTCTTT. V usage is TRBV5-1 and J usage is TRBJ1-1; D is ambiguous. The CDR3 extends over 14 amino acids. Germline V CDR1 and CDR2: SGHRS, YFSETQ. The germline V and J ends were trimmed by 0 bases and 3 bases, with 9 bases remaining between them. The entire variable domain, with the rest obtained from reference TRBV5-1 and TRBJ1-1, is as follows: KAGVTQTPRYLIKTRGQQVTLSCSPISGHRSVSWYQQTPGQGLQFLFEYFSETQRNKGNFPGRFSGRQFSNSRSEMNVSTLELGDSALYLCASSLVTWDTEAFFGQGTRLTVV.

V usage is TRBV5-6 and J usage is TRBJ2-7; D is undetermined. The CDR3 runs 14 residues. Looked up from germline, CDR1 is SGHDT and CDR2 is YYEEEE. V shed 1 base and J shed 3 bases, with 11 bases lying between them. CDR3 in DNA: TGTGCCAGCAGCTTGACGACCGATTACTACGAGCAGTACTTC. This encodes CASSLTTDYYEQYF.

The V call is TRBV7-2, the J call TRBJ1-1, with unresolved D. V was cut by 3 bases and J by 5 bases, with 10 bases left in between. Germline V gene lookup returns CDR1 SGHTA and CDR2 FQGNSA. There are 13 residues in the CDR3. CDR3 DNA sequence: TGTGCCAGCAGCTTCCGAGAGACAACTGAAGCTTTCTTT. Protein product: CASSFRETTEAFF. The entire variable domain, with the rest obtained from reference TRBV7-2 and TRBJ1-1, is as follows: GAGVSQSPSNKVTEKGKDVELRCDPISGHTALYWYRQSLGQGLEFLIYFQGNSAPDKSGLPSDRFSAERTGGSVSTLTIQRTQQEDSAVYLCASSFRETTEAFFGQGTRLTVV.

This clone was seen only once. The rearrangement links TRBV5-4 to TRBJ2-1, with D perhaps TRBD2 (5 bases). This CDR3 has 15 amino acids. Trimming took off 6 bases at V and 0 bases at J, with 13 bases between the two ends. Germline-derived CDR1 and CDR2 are SGHNT and YYREEE (reference sequence). The CDR3 sequence is CASTTDSSSYNEQFF. CDR3 nucleotides: TGTGCCAGCACCACGGACTCGAGCTCCTACAATGAGCAGTTCTTC.

V is TRBV6-5 and J is TRBJ1-2, with D possibly matching TRBD1 (5 bases). Trimming took off 2 bases at V and 1 base at J, with 8 bases between the two ends. The CDR3 totals 14 residues. In germline, CDR1 is MNHEY, CDR2 SVGAGI. The DNA for the CDR3 is TGTGCCAGCAGTTACAGGGACCTTAACTATGGCTACACCTTC. Amino acid sequence: CASSYRDLNYGYTF.

The CDR3 loop is CASSLGGPMSTEAFF. In DNA, the CDR3 is TGTGCCAGCAGCCTGGGGGGCCCCATGTCGACTGAAGCTTTCTTT. The V gene is TRBV9, the J gene TRBJ1-1; a possible D gene is TRBD1 (6 bases). Germline assignment: CDR1 SGDLS and CDR2 YYNGEE. CDR3 length: 15 amino acids. V gave up 4 bases and J gave up 5 bases, with 18 bases separating them. Together with reference TRBV9 and TRBJ1-1, the CDR3 gives the full variable domain: DSGVTQTPKHLITATGQRVTLRCSPRSGDLSVYWYQQSLDQGLQFLIQYYNGEERAKGNILERFSAQQFPDLHSELNLSSLELGDSALYFCASSLGGPMSTEAFFGQGTRLTVV.

V usage is TRBV24-1 and J usage is TRBJ1-2, with TRBD1 matching over 9 bases. Germline trimming cut 7 bases from V and 4 bases from J; bases unmatched to any gene: 9. The CDR3 covers 15 residues. Germline V CDR1 and CDR2: KGHDR, SFDVKD. DNA for the CDR3: TGTGCCACCAGCACTACTACAGGGGGCCCCTATGGCTACACCTTC. Translation gives CATSTTTGGPYGYTF.

This clone was seen just once. The chain is built from TRBV24-1 and TRBJ2-1; D is possibly TRBD1 (6 bases). The CDR3 runs 13 residues. Germline loops: CDR1 KGHDR, CDR2 SFDVKD. V shed 2 bases and J shed 5 bases, with 6 bases lying between them. CDR3 DNA: TGTGCCACCAGTGATTCAGGGGACAATGAGCAGTTCTTC. Its protein is CATSDSGDNEQFF.

The chain has TRBV7-6 and TRBJ1-3, with TRBD1 matching over 7 bases. From germline, CDR1 is SGHVS and CDR2 FNYEAQ. V trimming: 5 bases; J trimming: 0 bases; junction bases outside the gene matches: 4. This CDR3 is 15 amino acids long. The CDR3 bases are TGTGCCAGCAGCATCACAGGGGCCTCTGGAAACACCATATATTTT. Protein product: CASSITGASGNTIYF. Full variable domain (remainder filled in from reference TRBV7-6 and TRBJ1-3): GAGVSQSPRYKVTKRGQDVALRCDPISGHVSLYWYRQALGQGPEFLTYFNYEAQQDKSGLPNDRFSAERPEGSISTLTIQRTEQRDSAMYRCASSITGASGNTIYFGEGSWLTVV.

This sequence joins TRBV6-6 and TRBJ1-1, with 7 bases matching TRBD1. The V gene end was trimmed by 2 bases and the J gene end by 5 bases; junction bases not matched to a gene: 8. Looked up from germline, CDR1 is MNHNY and CDR2 is SVGAGI (reference sequence). The CDR3 totals 15 residues. The CDR3, as DNA: TGTGCCAGCAGTTACCAAGGGGGCGCGGATACTGAAGCTTTCTTT. This encodes CASSYQGGADTEAFF.

The chain has TRBV5-1 and TRBJ2-5, with D tentatively TRBD1 or TRBD2 (5 bases each). V was trimmed by 7 bases and J by 5 bases, leaving 21 bases between them. This CDR3 has 15 amino acids. Germline V gene data show CDR1 as SGHRS and CDR2 as YFSETQ. Written as DNA, the CDR3 is TGCGCCAGCCCCAAAGGGACCTGGGAGATGGAGACCCAGTACTTC. Translating gives CASPKGTWEMETQYF.

This sequence joins TRBV24-1 and TRBJ2-3; TRBD2 is a possible D gene (6 bases). Trimming removed 4 bases at V and 2 bases at J, with 12 bases between. This CDR3 spans 15 amino acids. Germline V CDR1 and CDR2: KGHDR, SFDVKD. The CDR3 DNA sequence: TGTGCCACCAGTGAAGGCGGGGTTAACACAGATACGCAGTATTTT. Translation gives CATSEGGVNTDTQYF.

The rearrangement links TRBV29-1 to TRBJ2-1, with D perhaps TRBD2 (7 bases). Trimming took 0 bases from V and 6 from J, leaving 18 bases between them. The CDR3 loop spans 16 amino acids. Germline CDR1 and CDR2: SQVTM and ANQGSEA. CDR3 nucleotide sequence: TGCAGCGTTGAAGACCCCCTAGGGGGGGCGCGCAATGAGCAGTTCTTC. This translates into CSVEDPLGGARNEQFF.

This chain connects TRBV5-1 to TRBJ2-7; 7 positions agree with TRBD1. This CDR3 contains 14 residues. V was pared by 0 bases and J by 5 bases, with 5 bases of the junction left unmatched. Germline-derived CDR1 and CDR2 are SGHRS and YFSETQ. CDR3 coding DNA: TGCGCCAGCAGCTTGGTTCAGGGGGTGAACGAGCAGTACTTC. Amino acid sequence: CASSLVQGVNEQYF.

The chain links TRBV21-1 to TRBJ1-4; the table's TRBD1 call for D was not verified on the DNA. TRBV21-1 is labeled a pseudogene. This CDR3 is built from 17 residues. CDR3 residues: CASSPGGDRGSCEKLFF. The CDR3 DNA is TGTGCCAGCAGCCCCGGGGGGGACAGGGGGTCTTGTGAAAAACTGTTTTTT.

The chain employs TRBV25-1 and TRBJ2-1; 8 bases line up with TRBD2. Germline lookup yields CDR1 MGHDK and CDR2 SYGVNS. The V and J ends lost 4 bases and 7 bases, in that order; junction bases with no gene match: 6. The CDR3 extends over 14 amino acids. For the CDR3, the DNA is TGTGCCAGCAGTGCACCGGGGGGGGCAAATGAGCAGTTCTTC. It yields the protein CASSAPGGANEQFF.